These 9 T cell receptor beta chains came from one sample sequenced in a study of vaccination and CD4 T cells after COVID-19. An Oncomine TCR Beta short-read assay was used to sequence the DNA from cultured CD4+ T cells. TCRdb ran MiXCR on the PCR reads and lists one entry per CDR3 protein. The sample lists about 9,500 distinct CDR3 sequences, approximately 71% occurring once. These receptors lack a known antigen. As to treatment: roughly nine-day PBMC culture with coronavirus spike peptide pools or control peptides (ViraFEST assay). This specimen consisted of CD4+ T cells from blood, cultured in vitro, obtained before SARS-CoV-2 vaccination. Receptor source: a human donor who had recovered from COVID-19.

This clonotype was found a few times. The chain has TRBV28 and TRBJ1-6; D ambiguous. The germline V gene has CDR1 MDHEN and CDR2 SYDVKM. The CDR3 is 12 amino acids. The V gene lost 1 base and the J gene lost 7 bases, with 2 bases spanning the gap. CDR3 region: CASSLLNSPLHF. The CDR3 DNA reads as TGTGCCAGCAGTTTATTGAATTCACCCCTCCACTTT.

This rearrangement joins TRBV20-1 to TRBJ1-1; D gene uncertain. Germline-derived CDR1 and CDR2 are DFQATT and SNEGSKA (reference sequence). V shed 0 bases and J shed 3 bases, with 8 bases lying between them. The CDR3 totals 13 residues. The CDR3 region is CSARDQYYTEAFF. CDR3 in DNA: TGCAGTGCTAGAGATCAGTACTACACTGAAGCTTTCTTT.

The chain recombines TRBV19 with TRBJ2-3; no clear D gene. Germline V CDR1 and CDR2: LNHDA, SQIVND (reference sequence). The V and J ends lost 4 bases and 2 bases respectively, with 7 bases between them. This CDR3 is built from 13 residues. CDR3 coding DNA: TGTGCCAGTAGTAGAAGCTCCACAGATACGCAGTATTTT. Translated, it gives CASSRSSTDTQYF. Based on the CDR3 plus reference TRBV19 and TRBJ2-3, the full variable domain is DGGITQSPKYLFRKEGQNVTLSCEQNLNHDAMYWYRQDPGQGLRLIYYSQIVNDFQKGDIAEGYSVSREKKESFPLTVTSAQKNPTAFYLCASSRSSTDTQYFGPGTRLTVL.

Points on this clonotype: A read error may account for a junction end that differs from germline. The CDR3, as DNA: TGCAGTGTTAGAGATCTAGGCGGGCGCTCCTACAATGAGCAGTTCTTC. This gives the protein CSVRDLGGRSYNEQFF. The chain joins TRBV20-1 to TRBJ2-1; a weak D match, TRBD2 (5 bases). The germline CDR1 and CDR2 sequences are DFQATT and SNEGSKA (reference sequence). The CDR3 covers 16 residues.

This clonotype is a singleton in its sample. The rearrangement links TRBV27 to TRBJ1-1; D is ambiguous. Germline V gene sequence: CDR1 MNHEY, CDR2 SMNVEV (reference sequence). Between the trimmed V and J ends, which lost 5 bases and 4 bases, there was a span of 11 bases. This CDR3 has 13 amino acids. The CDR3 region is CASSLTLATEAFF. CDR3 sequence (DNA): TGTGCCAGCAGTCTGACGTTGGCCACTGAAGCTTTCTTT.

The V and J genes are TRBV10-3 and TRBJ2-5; D perhaps matches TRBD2 (6 bases). The CDR3 contains 13 residues. CDR1 is ENHRY and CDR2 is SYGVKD in the germline V gene. V was clipped by 8 bases and J by 2 bases, with 12 bases between them. The CDR3 sequence: CAIRGWDQETQYF. CDR3 nucleotides: TGTGCCATCCGGGGGTGGGATCAAGAGACCCAGTACTTC.

The chain employs TRBV24-1 and TRBJ2-7; D is unclear. The CDR3 is 14 residues long. The germline gives CDR1 KGHDR, CDR2 SFDVKD. Trimming took 6 bases from V and 4 from J, leaving 15 bases between them. CDR3 protein: CATSSHTAPYEQYF. CDR3 nucleotide sequence: TGTGCCACCAGTAGCCATACGGCCCCGTACGAGCAGTACTTC.

The chain carries TRBV10-3 and TRBJ1-1; 8 positions match TRBD1. J lost 6 bases, V lost 6 bases, and 12 bases had no gene match. The CDR3 extends over 15 amino acids. The germline V gene has CDR1 ENHRY and CDR2 SYGVKD. DNA for the CDR3: TGTGCCATCAGACCCCTGGACAGGGATTCGGCTGAAGCTTTCTTT. Amino acid sequence: CAIRPLDRDSAEAFF.

Comments on this clonotype: Because it lacks the conserved phenylalanine or tryptophan at the end, this CDR3 is likely a read error. The chain has TRBV18 and TRBJ1-5; D is unclear. Germline V gene data show CDR1 as KGHSH and CDR2 as LQKENI. This CDR3 is 16 amino acids long. Trimming shortened V by 3 bases and J by 0 bases, and 12 bases separated the two germline ends. The CDR3 nucleotides read TGTGCCAGCTCACCCTCGGGCCCAAATAGCAATCAGCCCCAGCATTCT. It encodes CASSPSGPNSNQPQHS.